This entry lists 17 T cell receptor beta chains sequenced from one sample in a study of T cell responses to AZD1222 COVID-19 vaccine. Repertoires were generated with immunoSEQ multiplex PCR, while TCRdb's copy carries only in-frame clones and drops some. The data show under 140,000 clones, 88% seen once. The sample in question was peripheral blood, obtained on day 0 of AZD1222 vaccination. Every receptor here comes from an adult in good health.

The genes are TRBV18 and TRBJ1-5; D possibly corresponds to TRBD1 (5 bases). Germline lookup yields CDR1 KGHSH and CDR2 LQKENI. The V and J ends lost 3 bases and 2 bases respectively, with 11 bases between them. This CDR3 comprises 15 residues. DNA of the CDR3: TGTGCCAGCTCACCGGAGGGACCGCGCAATCAGCCCCAGCATTTT. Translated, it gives CASSPEGPRNQPQHF.

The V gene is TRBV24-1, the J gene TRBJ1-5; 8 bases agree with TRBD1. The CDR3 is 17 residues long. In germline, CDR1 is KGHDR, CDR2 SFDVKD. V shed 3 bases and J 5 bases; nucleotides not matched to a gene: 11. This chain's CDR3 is CATSDTTGAFSDQPQHF. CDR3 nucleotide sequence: TGTGCCACCAGTGATACGACAGGGGCATTTAGTGATCAGCCCCAGCATTTT.

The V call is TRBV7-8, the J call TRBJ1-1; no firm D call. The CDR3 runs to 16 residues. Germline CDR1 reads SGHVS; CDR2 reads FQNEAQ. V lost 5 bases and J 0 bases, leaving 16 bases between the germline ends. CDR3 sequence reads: CASSLIGGGMNTEAFF. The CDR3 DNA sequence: TGTGCCAGCAGCCTTATAGGTGGAGGAATGAACACTGAAGCTTTCTTT. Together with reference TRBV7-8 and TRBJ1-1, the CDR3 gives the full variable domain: GAGVSQSPRYKVAKRGQDVALRCDPISGHVSLFWYQQALGQGPEFLTYFQNEAQLDKSGLPSDRFFAERPEGSVSTLKIQRTQQEDSAVYLCASSLIGGGMNTEAFFGQGTRLTVV.

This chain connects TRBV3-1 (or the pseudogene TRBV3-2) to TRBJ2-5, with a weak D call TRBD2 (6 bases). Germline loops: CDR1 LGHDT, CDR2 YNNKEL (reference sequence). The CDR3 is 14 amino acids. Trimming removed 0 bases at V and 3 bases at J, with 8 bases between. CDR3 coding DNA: TGTGCCAGCAGCCAAGACACTAGCAAAGAGACCCAGTACTTC. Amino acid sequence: CASSQDTSKETQYF.

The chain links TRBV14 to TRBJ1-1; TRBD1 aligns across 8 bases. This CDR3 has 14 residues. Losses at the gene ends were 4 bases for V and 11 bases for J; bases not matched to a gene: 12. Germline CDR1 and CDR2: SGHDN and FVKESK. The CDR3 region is CASSPGQVRWKAFF. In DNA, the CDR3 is TGTGCCAGCAGCCCGGGACAGGTGAGGTGGAAGGCTTTCTTT.

For the CDR3, the DNA is TGTGCCAGCAGCTCAGACCCGGGACTAATACAAGAGACCCAGTACTTC. Amino acids: CASSSDPGLIQETQYF. The rearrangement links TRBV7-6 to TRBJ2-5; 7 nucleotides agree with TRBD2. Looked up from germline, CDR1 is SGHVS and CDR2 is FNYEAQ. The CDR3 length is 16 residues. Trimming removed 4 bases from V and 2 bases from J; junction bases left unmatched: 10.

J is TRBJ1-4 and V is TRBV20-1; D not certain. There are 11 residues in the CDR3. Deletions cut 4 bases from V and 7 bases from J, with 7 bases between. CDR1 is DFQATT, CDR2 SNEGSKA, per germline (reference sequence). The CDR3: CSATKSEKLFF. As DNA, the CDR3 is TGCAGTGCTACTAAGAGTGAAAAACTGTTTTTT.

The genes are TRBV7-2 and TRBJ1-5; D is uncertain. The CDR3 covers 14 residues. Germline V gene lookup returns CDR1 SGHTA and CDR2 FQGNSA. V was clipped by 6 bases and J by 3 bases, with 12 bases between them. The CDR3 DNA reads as TGTGCCAGCAGAAGCCCAAGTTCCAATCAGCCCCAGCATTTT. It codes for CASRSPSSNQPQHF. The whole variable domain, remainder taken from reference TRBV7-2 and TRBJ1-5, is GAGVSQSPSNKVTEKGKDVELRCDPISGHTALYWYRQSLGQGLEFLIYFQGNSAPDKSGLPSDRFSAERTGGSVSTLTIQRTQQEDSAVYLCASRSPSSNQPQHFGDGTRLSIL.

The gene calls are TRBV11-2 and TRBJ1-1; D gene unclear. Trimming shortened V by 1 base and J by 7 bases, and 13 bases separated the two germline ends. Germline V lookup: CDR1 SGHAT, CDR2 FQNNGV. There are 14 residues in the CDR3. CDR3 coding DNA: TGTGCCAGCAGCTTAGGGTCTGAGATCTTTGAAGCTTTCTTT. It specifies CASSLGSEIFEAFF.

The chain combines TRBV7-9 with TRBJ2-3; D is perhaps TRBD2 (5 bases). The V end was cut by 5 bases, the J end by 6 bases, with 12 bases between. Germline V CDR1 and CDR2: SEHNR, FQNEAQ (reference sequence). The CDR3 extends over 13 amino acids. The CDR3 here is CASSQVQRDTQYF. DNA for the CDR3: TGTGCCAGCAGCCAGGTCCAGCGGGATACGCAGTATTTT.

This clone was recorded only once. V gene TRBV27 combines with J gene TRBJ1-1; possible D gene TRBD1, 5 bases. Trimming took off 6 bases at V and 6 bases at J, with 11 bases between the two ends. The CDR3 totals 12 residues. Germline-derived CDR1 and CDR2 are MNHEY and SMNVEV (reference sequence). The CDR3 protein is CASRGLGAEAFF. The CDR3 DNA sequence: TGTGCCAGCAGGGGGCTCGGGGCTGAAGCTTTCTTT.

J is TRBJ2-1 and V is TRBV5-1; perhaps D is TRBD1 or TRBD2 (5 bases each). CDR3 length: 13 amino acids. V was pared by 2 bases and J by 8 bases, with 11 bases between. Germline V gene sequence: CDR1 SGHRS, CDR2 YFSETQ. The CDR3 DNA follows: TGCGCCAGCAGCTTAGGGACGGGATATGAGCAGTTCTTC. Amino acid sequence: CASSLGTGYEQFF.

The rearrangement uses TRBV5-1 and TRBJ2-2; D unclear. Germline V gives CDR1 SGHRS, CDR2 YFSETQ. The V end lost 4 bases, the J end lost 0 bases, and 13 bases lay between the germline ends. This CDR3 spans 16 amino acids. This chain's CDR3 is CASSPVGNPNTGELFF. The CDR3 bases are TGCGCCAGCAGCCCGGTGGGAAACCCGAACACCGGGGAGCTGTTTTTT.

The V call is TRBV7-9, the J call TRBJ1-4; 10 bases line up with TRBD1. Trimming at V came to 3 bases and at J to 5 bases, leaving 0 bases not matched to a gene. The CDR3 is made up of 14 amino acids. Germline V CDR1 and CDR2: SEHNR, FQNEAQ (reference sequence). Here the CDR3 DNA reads TGTGCCAGCAGCTTGGGACAGGGGAATGAAAAACTGTTTTTT. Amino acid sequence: CASSLGQGNEKLFF.

CDR3 in DNA: TGTGCCAGCAGCTTATTGGGAGGGAATTATGGCTACACCTTC. Translation: CASSLLGGNYGYTF. V and J are TRBV7-8 and TRBJ1-2; D unclear. The CDR3 contains 14 residues. Germline loops: CDR1 SGHVS, CDR2 FQNEAQ. V gave up 2 bases and J gave up 5 bases, with 12 bases separating them.

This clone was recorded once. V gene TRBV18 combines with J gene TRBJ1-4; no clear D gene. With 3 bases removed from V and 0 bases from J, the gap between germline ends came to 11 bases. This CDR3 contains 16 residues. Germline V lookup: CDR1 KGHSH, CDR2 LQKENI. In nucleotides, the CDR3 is TGTGCCAGCTCACCCTCCGGCCGGGCAACTAATGAAAAACTGTTTTTT. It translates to CASSPSGRATNEKLFF.

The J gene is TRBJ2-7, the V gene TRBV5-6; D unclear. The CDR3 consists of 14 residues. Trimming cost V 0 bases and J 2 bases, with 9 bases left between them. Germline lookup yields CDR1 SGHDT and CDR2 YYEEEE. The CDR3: CASSLVGFTYEQYF. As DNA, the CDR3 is TGTGCCAGCAGCTTGGTTGGCTTTACCTACGAGCAGTACTTC.